The entry that follows covers one T cell receptor beta chain sequence. Here immunoSEQ multiplex PCR was the method, and the copy in TCRdb shows in-frame clones only, minus some. The table records about 140,000 clones, approximately 88% of them present only once. These data originate in a study of blood T cell repertoires in COVID-19. On the study more broadly: Samples of COVID-19 (acute and convalescent) were obtained from the United States, Italy and Spain.

Assignment of participants to cohorts was predicated upon participant-reported clinical history. The sequence was collected from a man between 65 and 85 years old who had been exposed to COVID-19. The sample consisted of PBMCs or T cells enriched from blood (not recorded which).

The CDR3 region has the DNA TGCAGCGTTGATTCGTCAGGGGGCGACTATGGCTACACCTTC. Its protein product is CSVDSSGGDYGYTF. The genes are TRBV29-1 and TRBJ1-2, with 8 bases fitting TRBD1. V shed 3 bases and J 3 bases; nucleotides not matched to a gene: 6. Germline V gene data show CDR1 as SQVTM and CDR2 as ANQGSEA. The CDR3 has 14 amino acids.